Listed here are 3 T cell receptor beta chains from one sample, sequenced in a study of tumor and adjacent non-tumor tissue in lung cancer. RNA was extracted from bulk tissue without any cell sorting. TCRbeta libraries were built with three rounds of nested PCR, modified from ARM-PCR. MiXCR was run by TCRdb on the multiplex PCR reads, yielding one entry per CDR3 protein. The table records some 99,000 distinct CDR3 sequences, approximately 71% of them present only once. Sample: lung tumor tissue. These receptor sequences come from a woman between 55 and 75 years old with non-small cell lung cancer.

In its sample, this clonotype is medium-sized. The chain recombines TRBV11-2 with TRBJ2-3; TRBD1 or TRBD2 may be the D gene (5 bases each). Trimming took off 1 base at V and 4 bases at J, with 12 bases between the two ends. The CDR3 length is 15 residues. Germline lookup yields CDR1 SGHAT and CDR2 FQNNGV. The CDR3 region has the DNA TGTGCCAGCAGCTTAGTCGCCCGGGGCGCAGATACGCAGTATTTT. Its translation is CASSLVARGADTQYF. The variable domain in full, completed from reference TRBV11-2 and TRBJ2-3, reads EAGVAQSPRYKIIEKRQSVAFWCNPISGHATLYWYQQILGQGPKLLIQFQNNGVVDDSQLPKDRFSAERLKGVDSTLKIQPAKLEDSAVYLCASSLVARGADTQYFGPGTRLTVL.

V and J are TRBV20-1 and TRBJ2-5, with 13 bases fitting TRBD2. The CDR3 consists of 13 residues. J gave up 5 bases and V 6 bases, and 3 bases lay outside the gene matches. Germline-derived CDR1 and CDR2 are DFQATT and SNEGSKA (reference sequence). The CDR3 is CSAQGLAGETQYF. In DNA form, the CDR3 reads TGCAGTGCACAGGGACTAGCGGGGGAGACCCAGTACTTC.

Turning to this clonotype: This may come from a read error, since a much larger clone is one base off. Written as DNA, the CDR3 is TGCAGTGCGGTATCCGCCGAGGCAGGGGGGTACTTC. Translation: CSAVSAEAGGYF. The rearrangement links TRBV20-1 to TRBJ2-7; 7 bases line up with TRBD1. V was pared by 6 bases and J by 12 bases, with 14 bases of the junction left unmatched. This CDR3 has 12 residues. Germline CDR1 is DFQATT and CDR2 is SNEGSKA (reference sequence).